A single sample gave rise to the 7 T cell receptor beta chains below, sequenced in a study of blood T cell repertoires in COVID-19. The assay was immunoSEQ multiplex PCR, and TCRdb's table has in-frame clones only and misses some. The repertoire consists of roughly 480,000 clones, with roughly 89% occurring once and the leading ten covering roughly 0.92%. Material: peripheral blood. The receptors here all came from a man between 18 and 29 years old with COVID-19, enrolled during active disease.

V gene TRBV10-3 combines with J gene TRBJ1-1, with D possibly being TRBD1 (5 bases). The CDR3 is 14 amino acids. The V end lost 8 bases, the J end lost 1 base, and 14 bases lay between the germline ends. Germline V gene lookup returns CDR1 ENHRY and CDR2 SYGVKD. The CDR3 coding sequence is TGTGCCATCGGGGGGGTCACCTCGAACACTGAAGCTTTCTTT. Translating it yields CAIGGVTSNTEAFF.

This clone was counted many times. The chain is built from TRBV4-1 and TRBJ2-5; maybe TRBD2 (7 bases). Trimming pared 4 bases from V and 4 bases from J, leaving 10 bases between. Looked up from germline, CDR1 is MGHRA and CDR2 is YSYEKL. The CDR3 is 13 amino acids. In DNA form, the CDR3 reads TGCGCCAGCAGCCGGGGGGGCGCAGAGACCCAGTACTTC. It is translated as CASSRGGAETQYF.

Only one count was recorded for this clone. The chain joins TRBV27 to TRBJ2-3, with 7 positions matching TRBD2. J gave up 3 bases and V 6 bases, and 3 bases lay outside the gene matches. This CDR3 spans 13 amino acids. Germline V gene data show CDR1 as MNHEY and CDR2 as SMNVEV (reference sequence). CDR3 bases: TGTGCCAGCAGAGTGGGAGGGACAGATACGCAGTATTTT. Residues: CASRVGGTDTQYF.

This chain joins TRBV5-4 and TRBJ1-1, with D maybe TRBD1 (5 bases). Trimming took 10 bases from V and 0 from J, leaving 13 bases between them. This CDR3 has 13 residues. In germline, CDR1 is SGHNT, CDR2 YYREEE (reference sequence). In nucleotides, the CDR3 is TGTGCCGTGTCATGGGGGGTGAACACTGAAGCTTTCTTT. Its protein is CAVSWGVNTEAFF.

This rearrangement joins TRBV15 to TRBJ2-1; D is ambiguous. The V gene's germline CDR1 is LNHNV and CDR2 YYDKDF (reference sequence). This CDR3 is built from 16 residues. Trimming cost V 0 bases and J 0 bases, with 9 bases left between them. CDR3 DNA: TGTGCCACCAGCAGAGAGGGCTCGAGCTCCTACAATGAGCAGTTCTTC. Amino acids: CATSREGSSSYNEQFF.

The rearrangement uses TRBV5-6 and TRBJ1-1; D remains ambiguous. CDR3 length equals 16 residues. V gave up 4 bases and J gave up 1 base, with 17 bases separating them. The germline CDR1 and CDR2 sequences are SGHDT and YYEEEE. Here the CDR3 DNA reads TGTGCCAGCAGCGTGGAGCTGGGCAGAAGGAACACTGAAGCTTTCTTT. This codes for CASSVELGRRNTEAFF.

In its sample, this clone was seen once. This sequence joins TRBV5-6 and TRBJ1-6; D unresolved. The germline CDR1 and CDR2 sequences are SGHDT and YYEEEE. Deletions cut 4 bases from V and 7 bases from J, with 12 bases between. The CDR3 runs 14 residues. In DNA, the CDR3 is TGTGCCAGCAGCCCCGACGGGGAAAATTCACCCCTCCACTTT. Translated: CASSPDGENSPLHF.